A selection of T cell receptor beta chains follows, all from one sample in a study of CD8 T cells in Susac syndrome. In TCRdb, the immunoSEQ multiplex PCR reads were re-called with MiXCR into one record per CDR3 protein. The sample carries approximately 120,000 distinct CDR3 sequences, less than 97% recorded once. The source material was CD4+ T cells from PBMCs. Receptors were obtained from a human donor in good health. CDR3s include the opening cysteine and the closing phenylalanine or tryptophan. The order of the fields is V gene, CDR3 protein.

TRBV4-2 CASSQELIIAPYEQYF
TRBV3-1 CASSQETSEGYEQYF
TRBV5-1 CASSLSLKETQYF
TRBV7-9 CASSLGLFQETQYF
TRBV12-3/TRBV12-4 CASSPFRRGGTGELFF
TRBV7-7 CASSPGTNTAEQFF
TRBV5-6 CASSSLLSRVTQETQYF
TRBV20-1 CSARDQVGAGQFF
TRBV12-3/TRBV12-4 CASSFDRSPGGTQYF
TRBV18 CASSPAGRQETQYF
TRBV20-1 CSARPGGAYDTF
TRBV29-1 CSVGGVVGTEAFF
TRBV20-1 CSAMRHEQFF
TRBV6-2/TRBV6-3 CASSYAGQETQYF
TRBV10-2 CASSYYRGTGSNSPLHF
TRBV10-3 CAIGDSLYSNQPQHF
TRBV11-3 CASSLDLWQTYEQYF
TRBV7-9 CASSYGTAESNQPQHF
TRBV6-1 CASSSTAVGLEQYF
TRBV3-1 CASSRDGRDGYTF
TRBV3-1 CASSQLAGGGYGYTF
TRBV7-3 CASSFRLAGVAGELFF
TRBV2 CASSEGGAMGNEQFF
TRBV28 CASRSGARTEAFF
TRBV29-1 CSVERLAGGLNEQFF
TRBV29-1 CSTRTSGSLWDTQYF
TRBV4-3 CASSQDWAATGFNEQFF
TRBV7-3 CASSSLRGAKEQYF
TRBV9 CASSGARGNTEAFF
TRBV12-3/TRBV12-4 CASSLRQSNYGYTF
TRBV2 CASRPGNEKLFF
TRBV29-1 CSVAGGGNFWETQYF
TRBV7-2 CASSFPPYRGKNIQYF
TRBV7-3 CASKRGGAVQPQHF
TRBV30 CAWSKGGLVGELFF
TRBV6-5 CASSSPNYGYTF
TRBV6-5 CASSYLLAGAGTGELFF
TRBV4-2 CASSQTRGETQYF
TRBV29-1 CSVAKQGAYTEAFF
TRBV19 CASSMSRGYGYTF